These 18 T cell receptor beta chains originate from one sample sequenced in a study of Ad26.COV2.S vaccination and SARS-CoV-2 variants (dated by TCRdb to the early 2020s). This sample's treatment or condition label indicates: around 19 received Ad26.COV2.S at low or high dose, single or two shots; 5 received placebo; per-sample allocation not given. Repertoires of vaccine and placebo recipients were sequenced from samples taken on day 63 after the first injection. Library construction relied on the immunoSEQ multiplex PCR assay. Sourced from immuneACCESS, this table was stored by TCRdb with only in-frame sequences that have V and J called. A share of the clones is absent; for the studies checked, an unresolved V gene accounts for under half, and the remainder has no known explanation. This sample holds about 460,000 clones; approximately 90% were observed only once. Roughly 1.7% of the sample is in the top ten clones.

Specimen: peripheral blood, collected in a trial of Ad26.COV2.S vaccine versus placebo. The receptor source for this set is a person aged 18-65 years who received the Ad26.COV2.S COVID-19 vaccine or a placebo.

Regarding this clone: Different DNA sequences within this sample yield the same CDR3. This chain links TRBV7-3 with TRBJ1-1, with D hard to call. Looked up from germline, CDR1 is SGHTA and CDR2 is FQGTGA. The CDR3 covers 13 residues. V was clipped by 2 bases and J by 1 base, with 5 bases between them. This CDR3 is CASSLQANTEAFF. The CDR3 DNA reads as TGTGCCAGCAGCTTACAGGCGAACACTGAAGCTTTCTTT.

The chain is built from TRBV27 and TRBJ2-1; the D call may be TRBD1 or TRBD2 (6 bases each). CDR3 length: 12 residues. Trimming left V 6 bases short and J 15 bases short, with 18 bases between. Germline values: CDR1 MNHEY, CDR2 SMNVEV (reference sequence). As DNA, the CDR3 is TGTGCCAGCAGCCCCGACTCGGGGGCGAGGTTCTTC. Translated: CASSPDSGARFF.

Here the CDR3 reads CASSIPGGRYEQYF. In DNA form, the CDR3 reads TGTGCCAGCAGCATCCCGGGGGGGCGGTACGAGCAGTACTTC. This chain links TRBV5-5 with TRBJ2-7; 8 nucleotides match TRBD2. J gave up 4 bases and V 4 bases, and 7 bases lay outside the gene matches. The CDR3 has 14 residues. The germline V gene encodes CDR1 SGHKS and CDR2 YYEKEE (reference sequence).

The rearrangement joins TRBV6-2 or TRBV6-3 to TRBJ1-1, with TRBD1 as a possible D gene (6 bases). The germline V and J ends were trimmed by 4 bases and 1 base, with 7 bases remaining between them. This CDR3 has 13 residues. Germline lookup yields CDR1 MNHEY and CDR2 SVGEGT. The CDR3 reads CASSLQGNTEAFF. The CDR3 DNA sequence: TGTGCCAGCAGTTTACAGGGGAACACTGAAGCTTTCTTT.

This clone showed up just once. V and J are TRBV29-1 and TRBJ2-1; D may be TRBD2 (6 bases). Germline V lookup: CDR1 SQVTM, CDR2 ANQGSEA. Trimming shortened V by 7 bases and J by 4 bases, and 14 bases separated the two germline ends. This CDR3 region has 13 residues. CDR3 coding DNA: TGCAGCGCTAGGAGGGAACAATACAATGAGCAGTTCTTC. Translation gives CSARREQYNEQFF.

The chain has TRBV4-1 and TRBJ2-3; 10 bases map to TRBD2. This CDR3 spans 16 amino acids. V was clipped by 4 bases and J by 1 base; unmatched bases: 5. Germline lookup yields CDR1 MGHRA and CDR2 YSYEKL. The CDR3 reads CASSLTGTSGTDTQYF. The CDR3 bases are TGCGCCAGCAGCCTGACAGGGACTAGCGGCACAGATACGCAGTATTTT.

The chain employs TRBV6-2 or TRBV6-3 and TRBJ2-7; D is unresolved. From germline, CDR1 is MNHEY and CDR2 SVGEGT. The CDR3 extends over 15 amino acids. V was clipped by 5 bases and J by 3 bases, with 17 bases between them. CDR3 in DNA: TGTGCCAGCAGTCTCTCACCGCTCCCAAACTACGAGCAGTACTTC. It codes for CASSLSPLPNYEQYF.

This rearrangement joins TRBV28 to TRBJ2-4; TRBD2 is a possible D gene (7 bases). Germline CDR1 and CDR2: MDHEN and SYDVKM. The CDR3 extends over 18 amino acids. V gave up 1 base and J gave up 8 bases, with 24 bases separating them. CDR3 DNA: TGTGCCAGCAGTTTATTTACTTGGGGGGCGGGAGTCGGGGACATTCAGTACTTC. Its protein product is CASSLFTWGAGVGDIQYF.

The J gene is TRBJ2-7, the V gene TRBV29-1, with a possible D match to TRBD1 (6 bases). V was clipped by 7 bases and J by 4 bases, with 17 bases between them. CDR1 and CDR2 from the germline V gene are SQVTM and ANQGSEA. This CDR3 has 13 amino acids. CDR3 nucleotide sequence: TGCAGCGCCCTTCGGGACACCCCGTACGAGCAGTACTTC. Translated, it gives CSALRDTPYEQYF.

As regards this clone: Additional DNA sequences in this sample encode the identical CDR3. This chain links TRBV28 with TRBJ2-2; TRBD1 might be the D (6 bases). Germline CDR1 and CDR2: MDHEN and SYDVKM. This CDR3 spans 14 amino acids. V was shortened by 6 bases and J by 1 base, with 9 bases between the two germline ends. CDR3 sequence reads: CASSLGQNTGELFF. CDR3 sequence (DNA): TGTGCCAGCAGCTTGGGACAGAACACCGGGGAGCTGTTTTTT. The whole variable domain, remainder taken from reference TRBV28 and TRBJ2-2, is DVKVTQSSRYLVKRTGEKVFLECVQDMDHENMFWYRQDPGLGLRLIYFSYDVKMKEKGDIPEGYSVSREKKERFSLILESASTNQTSMYLCASSLGQNTGELFFGEGSRLTVL.

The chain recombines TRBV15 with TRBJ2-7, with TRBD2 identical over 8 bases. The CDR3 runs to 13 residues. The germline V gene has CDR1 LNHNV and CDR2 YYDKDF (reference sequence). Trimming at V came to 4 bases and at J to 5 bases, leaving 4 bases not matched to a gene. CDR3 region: CATSKGLDHEQYF. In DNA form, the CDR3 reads TGTGCCACCAGCAAGGGACTAGACCACGAGCAGTACTTC. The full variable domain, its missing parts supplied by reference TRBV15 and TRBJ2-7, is DAMVIQNPRYQVTQFGKPVTLSCSQTLNHNVMYWYQQKSSQAPKLLFHYYDKDFNNEADTPDNFQSRRPNTSFCFLDIRSPGLGDTAMYLCATSKGLDHEQYFGPGTRLTVT.

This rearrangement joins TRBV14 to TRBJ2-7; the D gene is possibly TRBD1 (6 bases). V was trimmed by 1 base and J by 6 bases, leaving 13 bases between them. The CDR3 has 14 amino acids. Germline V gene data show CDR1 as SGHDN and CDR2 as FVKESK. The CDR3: CASSQVSQGSEQYF. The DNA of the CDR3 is TGTGCCAGCAGCCAAGTAAGCCAGGGGTCCGAGCAGTACTTC.

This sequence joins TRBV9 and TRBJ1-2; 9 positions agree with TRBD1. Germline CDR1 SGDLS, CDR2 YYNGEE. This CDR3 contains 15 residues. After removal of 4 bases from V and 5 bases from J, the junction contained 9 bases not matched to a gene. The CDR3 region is CASSSTDRGRYGYTF. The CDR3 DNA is TGTGCCAGCAGCTCAACGGACAGGGGCCGGTATGGCTACACCTTC.

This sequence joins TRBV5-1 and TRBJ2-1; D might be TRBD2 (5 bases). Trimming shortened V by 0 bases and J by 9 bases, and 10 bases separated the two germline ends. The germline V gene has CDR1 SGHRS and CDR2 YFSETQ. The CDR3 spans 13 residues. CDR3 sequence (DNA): TGCGCCAGCAGCTTGGGATTAGCGATTGAGCAGTTCTTC. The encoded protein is CASSLGLAIEQFF.

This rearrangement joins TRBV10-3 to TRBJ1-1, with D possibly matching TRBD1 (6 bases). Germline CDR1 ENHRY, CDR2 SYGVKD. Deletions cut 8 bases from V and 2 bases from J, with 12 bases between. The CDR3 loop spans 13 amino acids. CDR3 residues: CAIWGGRNTEAFF. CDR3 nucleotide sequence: TGTGCCATCTGGGGGGGGCGTAACACTGAAGCTTTCTTT.

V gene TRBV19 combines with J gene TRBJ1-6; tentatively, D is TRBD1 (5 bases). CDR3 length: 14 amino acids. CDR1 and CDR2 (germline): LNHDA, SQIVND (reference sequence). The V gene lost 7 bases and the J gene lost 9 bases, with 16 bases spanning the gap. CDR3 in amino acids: CASNGSGATSPLHF. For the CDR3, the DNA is TGTGCCAGTAATGGGTCCGGGGCGACTTCACCCCTCCACTTT.

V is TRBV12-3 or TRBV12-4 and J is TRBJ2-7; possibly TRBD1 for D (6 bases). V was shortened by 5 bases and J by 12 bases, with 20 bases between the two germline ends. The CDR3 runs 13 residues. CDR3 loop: CASSPSQGRETYF. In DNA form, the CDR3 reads TGTGCCAGCAGTCCCTCACAGGGTCGTGAAACGTACTTC.

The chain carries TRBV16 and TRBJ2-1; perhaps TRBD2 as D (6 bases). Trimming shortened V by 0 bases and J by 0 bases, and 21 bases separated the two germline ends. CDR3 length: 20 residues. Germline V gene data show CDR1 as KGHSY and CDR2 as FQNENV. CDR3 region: CASSQSRAWEAASSYNEQFF. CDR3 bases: TGTGCCAGCAGCCAATCTCGGGCATGGGAGGCGGCTAGCTCCTACAATGAGCAGTTCTTC.